A few counts support the clone carrying this TCR beta chain. This sample is drawn from a study of neurological immune-mediated disorders. At the level of the study: Multiple sclerosis patients numbered 34, of whom about 31 were relapsing-remitting and 3 secondary progressive.

The ends were cut back, 3 bases at V and 0 bases at J, with 11 bases in the middle. CDR3 length equals 15 residues. Looked up from germline, CDR1 is SGHTA and CDR2 is FQGTGA. The authors made cDNA by 5'RACE with 10-nucleotide random UMIs. TCRdb redid the calling of the 5' RACE reads with MiXCR, one entry per CDR3 protein. The sample includes approximately 90,000 distinct CDR3 sequences, roughly 3.5% of them seen just once. The sequenced sample was PBMCs. The gene calls are TRBV7-3 and TRBJ1-1; no firm D call. This TCR was sampled from a woman under 30 with multiple sclerosis. In DNA, the CDR3 is TGTGCCAGCAGCTTTAGTGGACCGATGAACACTGAAGCTTTCTTT. Protein sequence: CASSFSGPMNTEAFF.